This TCR beta chain was sequenced in a study of blood T cell repertoires in COVID-19. About the study: From T cells, B-cell-depleted T cells, or PBMCs came the material, which was cDNA or gDNA.

In the authors' methods: It was from reference gene primer amplification that nucleated cell counts were estimated. Sequenced by immunoSEQ multiplex PCR; TCRdb stores in-frame clones only, minus some. Clone size and the V and J calls come from that table; the DNA yielded D and trimming. This table holds about 36,000 clones, around four fifths found once. The germline gives CDR1 MGHRA, CDR2 YSYEKL. V was pared by 0 bases and J by 0 bases, with 4 bases between. This CDR3 has 14 residues. The sequence was obtained from a man in his sixties with acute or convalescent COVID-19. The sequenced material came from peripheral blood. The chain links TRBV4-1 to TRBJ2-3; D is unclear. The CDR3 loop is CASSQDTSTDTQYF. DNA for the CDR3: TGCGCCAGCAGCCAAGATACTAGCACAGATACGCAGTATTTT.